This TCR beta chain was found in a study of shared clonotypes between healthy human individuals. TCRdb keeps only in-frame clones here, not all; method: immunoSEQ multiplex PCR. The sample has a few million clones, around 95% seen once; the top ten hold more than 0.1%. Notes on this clone: Additional DNA sequences in this sample encode the identical CDR3.

The ends were cut back, 1 base at V and 9 bases at J, with 10 bases in the middle. The CDR3 sequence is 13 residues long. The germline V gene encodes CDR1 SEHNR and CDR2 FQNEAQ (reference sequence). The receptor comes from a man younger than 35 in good health. Sequencing was performed on naive CD4+ T cells sorted from blood. Sample subset: CD45RA+ positively selected. The chain uses TRBV7-9 and TRBJ2-1; a possible D gene is TRBD1 (5 bases). CDR3 sequence (DNA): TGTGCCAGCAGCTTAGAAGGAAGGGGTGAGCAGTTCTTC. Encoded protein: CASSLEGRGEQFF.